The 9 T cell receptor beta chains below were found in one sample sequenced in a study of cytomegalovirus exposure and HLA in healthy donors. This PCR relied on a set of 60 Vbeta primers and 13 Jbeta primers. Generated by immunoSEQ multiplex PCR, the TCRdb table keeps only in-frame clones and is missing some. The data contain around 170,000 clones, 81% of them singletons. The sample consisted of PBMCs. All receptors derive from a man aged 45 to 65 in good health and CMV-seronegative.

The chain carries TRBV30 and TRBJ1-1; D not certain. Trimming removed 3 bases from V and 0 bases from J, with 5 bases in between. Germline V gene sequence: CDR1 GTSNPN, CDR2 SVGIG (reference sequence). The CDR3 length is 12 residues. The CDR3, as DNA: TGTGCCTGGAGCCCTATGAACACTGAAGCTTTCTTT. Translation: CAWSPMNTEAFF.

Regarding this clone: Compared with germline, one end of the junction differs, possibly owing to a read error. J is TRBJ2-3 and V is TRBV4-3; 11 bases fit TRBD2. The CDR3 length is 16 residues. Germline values: CDR1 LGHNA, CDR2 YSLEER. The CDR3 loop reads CVSSQGSGGAPDTQYF. Written as DNA, the CDR3 is TGCGTCAGCAGCCAAGGTAGCGGGGGGGCCCCGGATACGCAGTATTTT.

The V call is TRBV7-9, the J call TRBJ2-1; the match to TRBD2 covers 8 bases. The V gene end was trimmed by 1 base and the J gene end by 0 bases; junction bases not matched to a gene: 2. The length of the CDR3 is 16 residues. Looked up from germline, CDR1 is SEHNR and CDR2 is FQNEAQ (reference sequence). The CDR3 loop reads CASSLETSGSYNEQFF. In DNA form, the CDR3 reads TGTGCCAGCAGCTTAGAAACTAGCGGCTCCTACAATGAGCAGTTCTTC.

The chain uses TRBV2 and TRBJ1-4; 8 bases align to TRBD1. The germline gives CDR1 SNHLY, CDR2 FYNNEI. CDR3 size: 13 residues. With V trimmed by 9 bases and J by 3 bases, 3 bases remained unmatched. CDR3 in amino acids: CASRQGSNEKLFF. The CDR3 DNA follows: TGTGCCAGTCGACAGGGGTCTAATGAAAAACTGTTTTTT.

The genes are TRBV2 and TRBJ2-7; maybe TRBD1 (5 bases). V was pared by 6 bases and J by 2 bases, with 14 bases between. The CDR3 totals 14 residues. Germline V CDR1 and CDR2: SNHLY, FYNNEI. The CDR3 protein is CASRPQVGTYEQYF. CDR3 nucleotides: TGTGCCAGCAGACCACAGGTGGGCACCTACGAGCAGTACTTC.

V usage is TRBV19 and J usage is TRBJ1-1; D perhaps matches TRBD1 (5 bases). This CDR3 spans 19 amino acids. Trimming pared 0 bases from V and 0 bases from J, leaving 20 bases between. Germline loops: CDR1 LNHDA, CDR2 SQIVND (reference sequence). The CDR3 DNA follows: TGTGCCAGTAGTATAGATCGGGGGGGTATGAGGATCATGAACACTGAAGCTTTCTTT. Its translation is CASSIDRGGMRIMNTEAFF.

This sequence joins TRBV7-8 and TRBJ2-7; TRBD1 matches at 9 bases. The CDR3 covers 14 residues. J was trimmed by 5 bases and V by 4 bases; bases with no gene match: 6. Germline V gene data show CDR1 as SGHVS and CDR2 as FQNEAQ. CDR3 sequence reads: CASSSDRGFHEQYF. Written as DNA, the CDR3 is TGTGCCAGCAGCTCGGACAGGGGATTTCACGAGCAGTACTTC.

The CDR3 sequence: CASRRDRSYSSNQPQHF. The DNA for the CDR3 is TGTGCCAGTAGGAGGGACAGGTCCTATTCGAGCAATCAGCCCCAGCATTTT. This sequence joins TRBV19 and TRBJ1-5; 8 bases fit TRBD1. The trim removed 6 bases at V and 1 base at J, leaving 11 bases unmatched. Germline V lookup: CDR1 LNHDA, CDR2 SQIVND (reference sequence). The CDR3 has 17 amino acids. The full variable domain, rest sourced from reference TRBV19 and TRBJ1-5, is DGGITQSPKYLFRKEGQNVTLSCEQNLNHDAMYWYRQDPGQGLRLIYYSQIVNDFQKGDIAEGYSVSREKKESFPLTVTSAQKNPTAFYLCASRRDRSYSSNQPQHFGDGTRLSIL.

The chain has TRBV6-5 and TRBJ1-6; D call uncertain. Trimming removed 0 bases at V and 0 bases at J, with 6 bases between. Germline lookup yields CDR1 MNHEY and CDR2 SVGAGI. The CDR3 runs to 16 residues. CDR3: CASSYSTSSYNSPLHF. Written as DNA, the CDR3 is TGTGCCAGCAGTTACTCGACAAGCTCCTATAATTCACCCCTCCACTTT.